The following is a TCR beta chain sequence with its context. The data were taken from a study of CD8 T cells in Susac syndrome. The RNA input was about 0.5 to 1 ug, and it was reverse transcribed with random hexamers. TCRdb used MiXCR to reprocess the immunoSEQ multiplex PCR reads, holding one entry per CDR3 protein. The table lists tens of thousands of distinct CDR3 sequences, roughly 95% of them singletons, with about 0.39% in the top ten. CDR1 SEHNR and CDR2 FQNEAQ come from the germline V gene (reference sequence). The CDR3 spans 13 residues. V was clipped by 3 bases and J by 4 bases, with 9 bases between them.

The rearrangement joins TRBV7-9 to TRBJ1-1; D unresolved. The clonotype was recovered from a human donor with Susac syndrome. Material: CD8+ T cells from PBMCs. In DNA, the CDR3 is TGTGCCAGCAGCTTTTGGGGAATCACTGAAGCTTTCTTT. It specifies CASSFWGITEAFF.